This TCR beta chain was observed in a study of blood T cell repertoires in COVID-19. Study information: Acute and convalescent COVID-19 specimens originated in the United States, Italy and Spain. PBMCs, B-cell-depleted T cells, or T cells provided the cDNA or gDNA that made up the material.

Method: immunoSEQ multiplex PCR; TCRdb's copy keeps in-frame clones and lacks some. This sample has 95,000 to 150,000 clones, with approximately 90% found just once. The CDR3 extends over 15 amino acids. V lost 2 bases to trimming and J lost 4 bases; unmatched junction nucleotides: 4. Germline V gene sequence: CDR1 LNHDA, CDR2 SQIVND (reference sequence). This TCR was recovered from an elderly woman with acute or convalescent COVID-19. Material for sequencing was peripheral blood. The V gene is TRBV19, the J gene TRBJ2-3; TRBD2 matches at 9 bases. CDR3 in DNA: TGTGCCAGTAGTATAAGCGGGAGGAGCGCAGATACGCAGTATTTT. Protein product: CASSISGRSADTQYF.